The 21 T cell receptor beta chains presented below share a single source sample, sequenced in a study of T-cell reconstitution after alpha-beta-depleted transplantation in children. Unique molecular identifiers were incorporated into the prepared TCRbeta library. TCRdb reanalysed the PCR reads using MiXCR and keeps one entry per CDR3 protein. Altogether around 670,000 distinct CDR3 sequences are present, roughly 14% being singletons, with the ten largest covering around 0.79%. The material sequenced was PBMCs, taken before TCRalphabeta/CD19-depleted stem cell transplant. The origin of the receptors is a girl aged 2-10 years with congenital amegakaryocytic thrombocytopenia, due to receive a stem cell transplant.

V is TRBV20-1 and J is TRBJ2-2, with TRBD1 identical over 7 bases. Germline CDR1 is DFQATT and CDR2 is SNEGSKA (reference sequence). V lost 7 bases to trimming and J lost 6 bases; unmatched junction nucleotides: 8. The CDR3 loop spans 13 amino acids. CDR3 sequence: CSVRGTAAGELFF. The CDR3 region has the DNA TGCAGTGTCAGGGGGACAGCCGCCGGGGAGCTGTTTTTT.

The chain has TRBV7-9 and TRBJ2-2; 8 nucleotides agree with TRBD2. Trimming cost V 2 bases and J 4 bases; bases outside gene matches: 3. Germline V CDR1 and CDR2: SEHNR, FQNEAQ (reference sequence). This CDR3 has 15 residues. In DNA, the CDR3 is TGTGCCAGCAGCTTAACGGGAGGGGTCACCGGGGAGCTGTTTTTT. It yields the protein CASSLTGGVTGELFF.

V is TRBV4-1 and J is TRBJ1-1; D is uncertain. Germline CDR1 and CDR2: MGHRA and YSYEKL. The CDR3 consists of 13 residues. The V gene lost 4 bases and the J gene lost 4 bases, with 10 bases spanning the gap. CDR3 protein: CASSRTSGTEAFF. The CDR3 DNA reads TGCGCCAGCAGCCGAACGTCTGGCACTGAAGCTTTCTTT.

This chain links TRBV20-1 with TRBJ2-7, with D perhaps TRBD2 (5 bases). Germline loops: CDR1 DFQATT, CDR2 SNEGSKA (reference sequence). V lost 6 bases and J lost 7, with 25 bases in between. This CDR3 is 15 amino acids long. This CDR3 reads CSAPGEIGGGTEQYF. The CDR3 region has the DNA TGCAGTGCGCCTGGAGAGATCGGAGGAGGTACGGAGCAGTACTTC.

The table lists this clonotype with a few counts. CDR3 DNA sequence: TGCAGTGCCCTGCTAGTCCCAAACAATGAGCAGTTCTTC. Protein sequence: CSALLVPNNEQFF. The chain carries TRBV20-1 and TRBJ2-1, with D unresolved. CDR1 and CDR2 (germline): DFQATT, SNEGSKA (reference sequence). The CDR3 contains 13 residues. The V and J ends lost 6 bases and 5 bases respectively, with 14 bases between them.

The chain combines TRBV12-3 or TRBV12-4 with TRBJ1-2; 7 bases are a match to TRBD1. CDR3 length: 15 amino acids. Trimming removed 5 bases from V and 8 bases from J; junction bases left unmatched: 14. CDR3 sequence (DNA): TGTGCCAGCAGTATAGGGGGCACAACTCTGAAGGGCTACACCTTC. Translating gives CASSIGGTTLKGYTF.

This clonotype was detected many times. The rearrangement uses TRBV7-2 and TRBJ2-4; D perhaps matches TRBD2 (6 bases). This CDR3 is 13 amino acids long. Trimming removed 1 base at V and 15 bases at J, with 16 bases between. Germline V lookup: CDR1 SGHTA, CDR2 FQGNSA. The CDR3 loop is CASSLGGTDTTYF. CDR3 bases: TGTGCCAGCAGCTTAGGCGGGACGGACACCACGTACTTC.

The rearrangement uses TRBV20-1 and TRBJ2-7; 11 bases map to TRBD2. With 5 bases clipped from V and 3 bases from J, the junction kept 9 bases outside the gene matches. Germline-derived CDR1 and CDR2 are DFQATT and SNEGSKA (reference sequence). This CDR3 is 15 amino acids long. This CDR3 is CSAPAGTSGLYEQYF. CDR3 nucleotide sequence: TGCAGTGCTCCCGCCGGGACTAGCGGACTCTACGAGCAGTACTTC.

This chain joins TRBV20-1 and TRBJ2-1; 16 nucleotides agree with TRBD2. The V and J ends lost 3 bases and 10 bases, in that order; junction bases with no gene match: 6. The germline gives CDR1 DFQATT, CDR2 SNEGSKA (reference sequence). This CDR3 comprises 15 residues. CDR3 nucleotide sequence: TGCAGTGCTAGGTTTACGGGACTAGCGGGAGGGGAGCAGTTCTTC. Protein product: CSARFTGLAGGEQFF.

In its sample, this clonotype was seen many times. The chain employs TRBV10-3 and TRBJ2-1, with 12 bases identical to TRBD2. CDR1 and CDR2 from the germline V gene are ENHRY and SYGVKD. This CDR3 region has 13 residues. V gave up 6 bases and J gave up 8 bases; unmatched junction bases: 2. CDR3 sequence: CAIRTSGSHEQFF. In nucleotides, the CDR3 is TGTGCCATCAGGACTAGCGGGAGTCATGAGCAGTTCTTC.

This chain connects TRBV7-6 to TRBJ2-5; D gene unclear. Germline V gives CDR1 SGHVS, CDR2 FNYEAQ. This CDR3 has 16 amino acids. Trimming took 1 base from V and 5 from J, leaving 17 bases between them. The chain's CDR3 is CASSLDVGLGSETQYF. For the CDR3, the DNA is TGTGCCAGCAGCTTAGACGTCGGTCTGGGCAGCGAGACCCAGTACTTC.

The gene calls are TRBV2 and TRBJ2-1; D assignment may be TRBD1 or TRBD2 (6 bases each). CDR3 length: 15 amino acids. V lost 1 base and J 7 bases, leaving 14 bases between the germline ends. The germline V gene has CDR1 SNHLY and CDR2 FYNNEI. The chain's CDR3 is CASSEVQGRSNEQFF. The CDR3 coding sequence is TGTGCCAGCAGTGAAGTCCAGGGGAGGTCGAATGAGCAGTTCTTC. Variable domain in full (rest from reference TRBV2 and TRBJ2-1): EPEVTQTPSHQVTQMGQEVILRCVPISNHLYFYWYRQILGQKVEFLVSFYNNEISEKSEIFDDQFSVERPDGSNFTLKIRSTKLEDSAMYFCASSEVQGRSNEQFFGPGTRLTVL.

In this sample, this clonotype turned up many times. The CDR3 nucleotides read TGTGCCAGCAGTTTATCTCCGGGGCGGGAGGAGCGGGGTACGCAGTATTTT. This codes for CASSLSPGREERGTQYF. This chain uses TRBV28 with TRBJ2-3, with 8 nucleotides matching TRBD2. Germline V gene data show CDR1 as MDHEN and CDR2 as SYDVKM. V dropped 1 base and J dropped 8; count of bases not matched to a gene: 14. CDR3 length: 17 amino acids.

Concerning this clonotype: A much larger clone lies a single base off, so this may be a read error. Because it lacks the conserved phenylalanine or tryptophan at the end, this CDR3 is likely a read error. The chain is built from TRBV9 and TRBJ2-1, with 9 bases fitting TRBD2. V was pared by 5 bases and J by 7 bases, with 7 bases of the junction left unmatched. Germline V gene lookup returns CDR1 SGDLS and CDR2 YYNGEE. The CDR3 totals 14 residues. This CDR3 reads CASSLSGSGNEQFS. DNA for the CDR3: TGTGCCAGCAGTCTTAGCGGGAGCGGGAATGAGCAGTTCTCC.

The table lists this clonotype with a few counts. The gene calls are TRBV5-1 and TRBJ2-1; D may be TRBD2 (6 bases). Germline CDR1 SGHRS, CDR2 YFSETQ. Trimming removed 6 bases from V and 0 bases from J, with 13 bases in between. The CDR3 contains 15 residues. The CDR3 DNA is TGCGCCAGCATGGAGGGGTTCCTCTCCTACAATGAGCAGTTCTTC. It specifies CASMEGFLSYNEQFF.

This clonotype has ten or more counts. V and J are TRBV20-1 and TRBJ2-7, with 9 nucleotides matching TRBD1. Germline V gene data show CDR1 as DFQATT and CDR2 as SNEGSKA (reference sequence). This CDR3 spans 17 amino acids. V gave up 2 bases and J gave up 1 base; unmatched junction bases: 12. The CDR3 loop reads CSARHLQDRGSSYEQYF. DNA for the CDR3: TGCAGTGCTAGACATCTCCAGGACAGGGGAAGTTCCTACGAGCAGTACTTC.

The chain combines TRBV5-1 with TRBJ2-2; 12 positions match TRBD2. J lost 5 bases, V lost 6 bases, and 11 bases had no gene match. The germline V gene encodes CDR1 SGHRS and CDR2 YFSETQ. This CDR3 has 17 amino acids. The CDR3 loop reads CASTQHTGTSGTGELFF. CDR3 DNA: TGCGCCAGCACCCAACATACCGGGACTAGCGGGACCGGGGAGCTGTTTTTT.

This clonotype was seen at least ten times. The genes are TRBV6-1 and TRBJ2-2, with D possibly matching TRBD1 (6 bases). CDR3 length: 14 residues. Germline V lookup: CDR1 MNHNS, CDR2 SASEGT. Trimming pared 4 bases from V and 6 bases from J, leaving 12 bases between. CDR3 nucleotide sequence: TGTGCCAGCAGTGGGAAACAGGGTCCCGGGGAGCTGTTTTTT. Its translation: CASSGKQGPGELFF.

This clonotype was recorded many times. V and J are TRBV20-1 and TRBJ2-1, with 9 bases fitting TRBD2. The trim removed 0 bases at V and 9 bases at J, leaving 9 bases unmatched. The CDR3 has 15 residues. Germline V CDR1 and CDR2: DFQATT, SNEGSKA (reference sequence). For the CDR3, the DNA is TGCAGTGCTAGAGATCTAGCGGGACGATCCGGTGAGCAGTTCTTC. Its translation: CSARDLAGRSGEQFF.

This clonotype was counted many times. The V gene is TRBV5-6, the J gene TRBJ1-1; D perhaps matches TRBD1 (6 bases). Germline V CDR1 and CDR2: SGHDT, YYEEEE. Trimming removed 0 bases from V and 10 bases from J, with 10 bases in between. There are 12 residues in the CDR3. CDR3 coding DNA: TGTGCCAGCAGCTTGGCGGGGGCGGGAGCTTTCTTT. Translating gives CASSLAGAGAFF.

This rearrangement joins TRBV14 to TRBJ2-1; 7 positions agree with TRBD1. Unmatched junction bases numbered 12, after V lost 5 bases and J lost 5 bases. Per germline, CDR1 SGHDN and CDR2 FVKESK. There are 16 residues in the CDR3. The CDR3 nucleotides read TGTGCCAGCAGCACTCGACCGCTTGGACAGGACAATGAGCAGTTCTTC. Residues: CASSTRPLGQDNEQFF.